This T cell receptor (beta chain) came from a study of neoadjuvant nivolumab and ipilimumab in lung cancer. As concerns this clone: Antigen unknown.

The germline V gene has CDR1 SQVTM and CDR2 ANQGSEA. This CDR3 has 14 residues. After removal of 0 bases from V and 1 base from J, the junction contained 2 bases not matched to a gene. The study, taken as a whole, reports: Only two of four nivolumab-treated tumors gained richness and clonality by surgery. Compared with tumor-adjacent uninvolved lung, resected tumors showed greater richness and clonality. Pretherapy blood TCR richness correlated positively with resected tumor richness.

TCRdb keeps only in-frame clones here, not all; method: immunoSEQ multiplex PCR. This table holds about 18,000 clones, around three quarters found once. The input for sequencing was tumor tissue, taken after neoadjuvant nivolumab, alone or with ipilimumab, at or shortly before surgery. The chain employs TRBV29-1 and TRBJ2-7; 8 bases map to TRBD2. This clonotype was sampled from an adult with non-small cell lung cancer. The CDR3 sequence: CSVEDPGGSYEQYF. In nucleotides, the CDR3 is TGCAGCGTTGAAGACCCGGGAGGGTCCTACGAGCAGTACTTC.